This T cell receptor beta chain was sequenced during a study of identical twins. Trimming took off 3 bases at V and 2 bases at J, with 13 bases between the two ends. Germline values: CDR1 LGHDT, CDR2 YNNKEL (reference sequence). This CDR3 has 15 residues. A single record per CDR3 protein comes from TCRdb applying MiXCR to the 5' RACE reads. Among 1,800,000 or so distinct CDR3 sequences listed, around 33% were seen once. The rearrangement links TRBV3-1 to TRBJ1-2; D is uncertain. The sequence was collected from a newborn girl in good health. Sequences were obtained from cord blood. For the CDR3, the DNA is TGTGCCAGCAGCCAGACATCGGACTGGAACTATGGCTACACCTTC. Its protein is CASSQTSDWNYGYTF.